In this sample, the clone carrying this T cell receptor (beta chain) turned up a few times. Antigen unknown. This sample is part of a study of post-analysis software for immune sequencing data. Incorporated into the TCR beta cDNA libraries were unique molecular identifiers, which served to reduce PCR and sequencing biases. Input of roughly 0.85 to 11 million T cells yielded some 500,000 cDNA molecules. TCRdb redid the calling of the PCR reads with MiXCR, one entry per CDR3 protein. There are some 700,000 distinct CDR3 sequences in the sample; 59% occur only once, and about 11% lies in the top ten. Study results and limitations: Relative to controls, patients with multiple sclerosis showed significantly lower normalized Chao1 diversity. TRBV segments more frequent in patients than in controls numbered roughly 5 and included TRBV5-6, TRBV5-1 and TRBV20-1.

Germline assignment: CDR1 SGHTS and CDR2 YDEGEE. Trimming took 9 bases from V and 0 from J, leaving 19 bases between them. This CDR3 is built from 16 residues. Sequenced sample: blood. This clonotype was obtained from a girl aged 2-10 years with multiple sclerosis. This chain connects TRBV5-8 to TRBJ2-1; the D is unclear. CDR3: CANPAGRPDSYNEQFF. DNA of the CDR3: TGTGCCAACCCAGCCGGACGTCCGGACTCCTACAATGAGCAGTTCTTC.